Listed below are T cell receptor beta chains from one sample, sequenced in a study of control samples from healthy donors and cancer patients. Only in-frame clones appear in the TCRdb table, and some are missing; sequencing was by immunoSEQ multiplex PCR. The sample lists approximately 87,000 clones; 91% were seen once. The specimen was blood. Receptors originate from a man aged 45 to 65 in good health. CDR3s include the opening cysteine and the closing phenylalanine or tryptophan. A D gene is named only where the DNA matches it firmly. Clone size, where shown, is once, few, many, or a class for clones that have expanded.

TRBJ1-3 | TRBV6-5 | - | - | CASSYRPLGIYTIYF | TGTGCCAGCAGTTACCGTCCCCTTGGGATATACACCATATATTTT
TRBJ2-5 | TRBV29-1 | TRBD2 | - | CSATTSGAQETQYF | TGCAGCGCCACGACTAGCGGGGCACAAGAGACCCAGTACTTC
TRBJ2-1 | TRBV24-1 | - | - | CATSGRTGLFSYNEQFF | TGTGCCACCAGCGGGAGGACAGGGCTATTCTCCTACAATGAGCAGTTCTTC
TRBJ1-1 | TRBV6-6 | TRBD1 | - | CASSSRTGGEAFF | TGTGCCAGCAGTTCGCGGACAGGGGGTGAAGCTTTCTTT
TRBJ1-6 | TRBV19 | - | - | CASSIGVTSPLHF | TGTGCCAGTAGTATAGGGGTTACCTCACCCCTCCACTTT
TRBJ2-7 | TRBV7-9 | - | - | CASSLPPSYEQYF | TGTGCCAGCAGCTTACCCCCCTCTTACGAGCAGTACTTC
TRBJ1-6 | TRBV10-1 | - | - | CASSEGSGTGSPLHF | TGCGCCAGCAGTGAGGGTTCGGGGACCGGGTCACCCCTCCACTTT
TRBJ2-6 | TRBV24-1 | TRBD1 | - | CATSEATGGERANVLTF | TGTGCCACCAGTGAAGCAACAGGGGGCGAGAGGGCCAACGTCCTGACTTTC
TRBJ2-1 | TRBV18 | - | - | CASSPDSLSSYNEQFF | TGTGCCAGCTCACCCGACAGCCTTAGCTCCTACAATGAGCAGTTCTTC
TRBJ1-1 | TRBV6-5 | - | once | CASSSITGNTEAFF | TGTGCCAGCAGTAGCATTACAGGAAACACTGAAGCTTTCTTT
TRBJ2-5 | TRBV7-2 | TRBD1 | - | CASSLVPGGQETQYF | TGTGCCAGCAGCTTAGTTCCAGGGGGCCAAGAGACCCAGTACTTC
TRBJ1-2 | TRBV19 | TRBD1 | few | CASSIRGAGYTF | TGTGCCAGTAGTATCAGGGGGGCTGGCTACACCTTC
TRBJ2-7 | TRBV19 | - | few | CASSMRAQGWDSYEQYF | TGTGCCAGTAGTATGAGAGCCCAGGGGTGGGACTCCTACGAGCAGTACTTC
TRBJ1-4 | TRBV6-5 | TRBD1 | - | CASSYSGQSEKLFF | TGTGCCAGCAGTTACTCGGGACAGAGCGAAAAACTGTTTTTT
TRBJ2-5 | TRBV6-5 | - | - | CASTPGDTRGETQYF | TGTGCCAGCACGCCGGGGGACACTCGGGGAGAGACCCAGTACTTC
TRBJ2-3 | TRBV4-1 | - | - | CASSQEEVGGGEGDTQYF | TGCGCCAGCAGCCAAGAAGAGGTTGGCGGGGGCGAGGGTGATACGCAGTATTTT